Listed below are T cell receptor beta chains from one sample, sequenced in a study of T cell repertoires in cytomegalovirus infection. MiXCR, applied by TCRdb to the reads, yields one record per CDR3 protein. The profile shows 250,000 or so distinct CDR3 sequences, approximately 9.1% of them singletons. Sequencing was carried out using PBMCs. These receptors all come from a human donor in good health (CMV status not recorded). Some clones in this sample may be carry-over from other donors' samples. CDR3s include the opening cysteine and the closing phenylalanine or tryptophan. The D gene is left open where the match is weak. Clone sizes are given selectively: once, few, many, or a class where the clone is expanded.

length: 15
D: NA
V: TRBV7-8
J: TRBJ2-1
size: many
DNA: TGTGCCAGCAGCTTTTTCGGACAGCCCTACAATGAGCAGTTCTTC
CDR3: CASSFFGQPYNEQFF

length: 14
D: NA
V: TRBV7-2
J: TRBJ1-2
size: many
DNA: TGTGCCAGCAGCCCAGATGGGGCAGGCTATGGCTACACCTTC
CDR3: CASSPDGAGYGYTF

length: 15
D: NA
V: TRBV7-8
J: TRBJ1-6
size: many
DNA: TGTGCCAGCAGCTTATTACAGGGAAGGGGTTCACCCCTCCACTTT
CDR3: CASSLLQGRGSPLHF

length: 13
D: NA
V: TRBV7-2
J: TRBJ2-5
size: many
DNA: TGTGCCAGCAGCCGGACAAGTTTAGAGACCCAGTACTTC
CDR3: CASSRTSLETQYF

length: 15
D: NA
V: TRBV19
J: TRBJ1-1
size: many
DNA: TGTGCCAGTAGTATTGGAGACAGGAAGAACACTGAAGCTTTCTTT
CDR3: CASSIGDRKNTEAFF

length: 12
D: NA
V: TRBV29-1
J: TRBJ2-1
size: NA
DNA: TGCAGCGGCCTGGGTTTGAACAATGAGCAGTTCTTC
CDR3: CSGLGLNNEQFF

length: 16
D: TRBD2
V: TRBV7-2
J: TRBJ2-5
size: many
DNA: TGTGCCAGCAGCTTAAGATTGCGGGGGGGCCGCGAGACCCAGTACTTC
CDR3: CASSLRLRGGRETQYF

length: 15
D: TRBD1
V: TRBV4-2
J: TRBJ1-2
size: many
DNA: TGTGCCAGCAGCCGGTCCGGGACAGGCACCTATGGCTACACCTTC
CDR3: CASSRSGTGTYGYTF

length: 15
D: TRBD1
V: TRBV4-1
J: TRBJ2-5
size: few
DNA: TGCGCCAGCAGCCCCCCTGACAGGGGTGAGGAGACCCAGTACTTC
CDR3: CASSPPDRGEETQYF

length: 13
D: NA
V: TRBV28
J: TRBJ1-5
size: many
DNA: TGTGCCAGCACCGGGACACGTAATCAGCCCCAGCATTTT
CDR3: CASTGTRNQPQHF

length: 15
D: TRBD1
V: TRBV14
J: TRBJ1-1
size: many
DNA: TGTGCCAGCAGCCACCGGACAGGGGGCAAAACTGAAGCTTTCTTT
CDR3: CASSHRTGGKTEAFF

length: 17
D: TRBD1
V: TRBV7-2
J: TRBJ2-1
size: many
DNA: TGTGCCAGCAGCTCCAGGGGGTCACAGGGTTGGTACAATGAGCAGTTCTTC
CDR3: CASSSRGSQGWYNEQFF

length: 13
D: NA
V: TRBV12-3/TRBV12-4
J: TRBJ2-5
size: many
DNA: TGTGCCAGCAGTACCGGTCCTATGGGGACCCAGTACTTC
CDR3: CASSTGPMGTQYF

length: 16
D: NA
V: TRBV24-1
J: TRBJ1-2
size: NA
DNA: TGTGCCACCAGTGATCGGCGGGGGCCAGGGTATTGGGGCTACACCTTC
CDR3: CATSDRRGPGYWGYTF

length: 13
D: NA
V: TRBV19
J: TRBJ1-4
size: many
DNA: TGTGCCAGCCAGAGGACAATTAATGAAAAACTGTTTTTT
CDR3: CASQRTINEKLFF

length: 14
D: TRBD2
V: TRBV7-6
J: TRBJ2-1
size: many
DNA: TGTGCCAGCAGCCACAAGGGGTTAGCGGGTGAGCAGTTCTTC
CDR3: CASSHKGLAGEQFF

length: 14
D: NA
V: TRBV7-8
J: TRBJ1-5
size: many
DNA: TGTGCCAGCAGTCGCGGTGATAGCAATCAGCCCCAGCATTTT
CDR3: CASSRGDSNQPQHF

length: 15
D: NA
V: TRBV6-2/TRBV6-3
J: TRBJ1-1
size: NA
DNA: TGTGCCACTACGAGCCCAGGTTCCGTCAATACTGAAGCTTTCTTT
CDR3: CATTSPGSVNTEAFF

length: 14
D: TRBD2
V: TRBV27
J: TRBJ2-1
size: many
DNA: TGTGCCAGCAGTTTTTCGGGCGGGAGGAATGAGCAGTTCTTC
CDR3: CASSFSGGRNEQFF

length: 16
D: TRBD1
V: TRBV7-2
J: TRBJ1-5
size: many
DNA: TGTGCCAGCAGCTTAGTGGGACAGGGCCCCAATCAGCCCCAGCATTTT
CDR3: CASSLVGQGPNQPQHF

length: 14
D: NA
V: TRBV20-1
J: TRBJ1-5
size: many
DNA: TGCAGTGCCAAAGTTAATTGGGGTACTCAGCCCCAGCATTTT
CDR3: CSAKVNWGTQPQHF

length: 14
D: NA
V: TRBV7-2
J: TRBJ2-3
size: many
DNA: TGTGCCAGCACCCTCGGACACAACACAGATACGCAGTATTTT
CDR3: CASTLGHNTDTQYF

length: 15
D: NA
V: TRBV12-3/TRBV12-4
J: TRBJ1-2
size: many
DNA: TGTGCCAGCAGTTTCCCGGGGGGATCCAACTATGGCTACACCTTC
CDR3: CASSFPGGSNYGYTF

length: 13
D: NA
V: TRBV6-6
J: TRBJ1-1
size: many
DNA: TGTGCCAGCACTAAAGTGGGGAACACTGAAGCTTTCTTT
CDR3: CASTKVGNTEAFF

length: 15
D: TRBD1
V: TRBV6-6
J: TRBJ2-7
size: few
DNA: TGTGCCAGCAGATCCGGGACAGGGGCGTCCTACGAGCAGTACTTC
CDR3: CASRSGTGASYEQYF

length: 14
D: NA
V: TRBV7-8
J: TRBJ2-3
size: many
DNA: TGTGCCAGCAGCTTAGAATTGACAGCAGATACGCAGTATTTT
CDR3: CASSLELTADTQYF

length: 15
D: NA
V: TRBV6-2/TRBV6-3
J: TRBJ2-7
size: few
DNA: TGTGCCAGCAGTCGAAGGCGAAAGGGGTTCCACGAGCAGTACTTC
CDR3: CASSRRRKGFHEQYF

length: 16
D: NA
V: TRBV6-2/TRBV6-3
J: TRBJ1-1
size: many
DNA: TGTGCCAGCAGTTCAAATTACAGGGTGAGGAACACTGAAGCTTTCTTT
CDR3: CASSSNYRVRNTEAFF

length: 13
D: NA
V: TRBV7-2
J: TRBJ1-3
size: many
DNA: TGTGCCAGCAGATCTGACGCGGTGGACACCATATATTTT
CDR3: CASRSDAVDTIYF

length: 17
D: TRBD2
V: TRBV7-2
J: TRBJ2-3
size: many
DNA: TGTGCCAGCAGCCCTAGCGGGGGTTCCCAGGGCACAGATACGCAGTATTTT
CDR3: CASSPSGGSQGTDTQYF

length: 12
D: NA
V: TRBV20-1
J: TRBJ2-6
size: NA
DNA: TGCAGTGGGAGCTCTGGGGCCAACGTCCTGACTTTC
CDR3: CSGSSGANVLTF

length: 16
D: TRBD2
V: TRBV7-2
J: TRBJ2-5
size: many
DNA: TGTGCCAGCAGCAGCCAGACTAGCGGGGGGCCGGAGACCCAGTACTTC
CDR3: CASSSQTSGGPETQYF

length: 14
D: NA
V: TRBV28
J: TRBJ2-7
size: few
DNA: TGTGCCAGCAGAACCGTGGGGAGCTCCTACGAGCAGTACTTC
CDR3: CASRTVGSSYEQYF

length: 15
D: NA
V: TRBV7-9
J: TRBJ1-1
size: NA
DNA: TGTGCCAGCGGTCGAGAGGGGACTATGAACACTGAAGCTTTCTTT
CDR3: CASGREGTMNTEAFF

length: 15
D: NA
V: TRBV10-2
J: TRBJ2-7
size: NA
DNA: TGCGCCAGCAGTGATGGTATCAACCTCTCCTACGAGCAGTACTTC
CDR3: CASSDGINLSYEQYF

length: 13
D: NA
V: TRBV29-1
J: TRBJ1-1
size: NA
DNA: TGCAGCTCGAAGGGGAGAACGAACACTGAAGCTTTCTTT
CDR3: CSSKGRTNTEAFF

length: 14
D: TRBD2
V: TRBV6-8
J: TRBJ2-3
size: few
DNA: TGTGCCAGCAGAGATGGGGGGGTAACAGATACGCAGTATTTT
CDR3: CASRDGGVTDTQYF

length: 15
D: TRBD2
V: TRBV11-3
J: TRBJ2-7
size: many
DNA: TGTGCCAGCAGTCTTAATAGCGGGGGGAACTACGAGCAGTACTTC
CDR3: CASSLNSGGNYEQYF

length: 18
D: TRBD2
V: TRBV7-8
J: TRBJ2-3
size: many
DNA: TGTGCCAGCAGCTTAGCGGTTAATAGCGCGGGGGTGGGAGATACGCAGTATTTT
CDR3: CASSLAVNSAGVGDTQYF

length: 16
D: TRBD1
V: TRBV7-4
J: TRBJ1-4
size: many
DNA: TGTGCCAGCAGCTCGGGGACAGGAGGAACTAATGAAAAACTGTTTTTT
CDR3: CASSSGTGGTNEKLFF

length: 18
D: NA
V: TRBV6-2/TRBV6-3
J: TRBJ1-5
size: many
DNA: TGTGCCAGCAGTTACCCAACCGGACTGAGCTATAGCAATCAGCCCCAGCATTTT
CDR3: CASSYPTGLSYSNQPQHF

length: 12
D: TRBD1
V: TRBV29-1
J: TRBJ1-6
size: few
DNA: TGCAGCGTAAGGACAGGCGTAGGATCCCTCCACTTT
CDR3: CSVRTGVGSLHF

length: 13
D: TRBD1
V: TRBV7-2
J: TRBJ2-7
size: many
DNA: TGTGCCAGCAGCGAGGGGACAGGCAACGAGCAGTACTTC
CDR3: CASSEGTGNEQYF

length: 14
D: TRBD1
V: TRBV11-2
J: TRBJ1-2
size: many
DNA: TGTGCCAGCAGCCCCCCGGGACAGGGGTATGGCTACACCTTC
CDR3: CASSPPGQGYGYTF

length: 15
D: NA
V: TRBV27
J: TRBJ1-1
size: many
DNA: TGTGCCAGCAGTAAGCGGACAGCCAGGAACACTGAAGCTTTCTTT
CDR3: CASSKRTARNTEAFF

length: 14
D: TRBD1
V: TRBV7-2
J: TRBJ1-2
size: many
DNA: TGTGCCAGCAGCCCGTCGACAGGGACCTATGGCTACACCTTC
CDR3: CASSPSTGTYGYTF

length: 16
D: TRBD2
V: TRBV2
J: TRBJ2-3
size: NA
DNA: TGTGCCAGCATCGGACTAGCGGGAGGGCCCCGAGATACGCAGTATTTT
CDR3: CASIGLAGGPRDTQYF

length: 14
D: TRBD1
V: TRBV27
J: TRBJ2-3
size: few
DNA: TGTGCCAGCAGAATTACAGGGGCCCGAGATACGCAGTATTTT
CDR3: CASRITGARDTQYF

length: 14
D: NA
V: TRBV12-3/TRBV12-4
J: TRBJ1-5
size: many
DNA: TGTGCCAGCAGCCCAGGGAGTAGCAATCAGCCCCAGCATTTT
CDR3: CASSPGSSNQPQHF

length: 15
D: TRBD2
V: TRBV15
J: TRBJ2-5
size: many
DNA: TGTGCCACCAGCGGCGCGGGGGGGGTAAGGGAGACCCAGTACTTC
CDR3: CATSGAGGVRETQYF

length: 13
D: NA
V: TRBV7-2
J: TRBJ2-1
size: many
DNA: TGTGCCAGCAGCTTAGATGGGAACAATGAGCAGTTCTTC
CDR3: CASSLDGNNEQFF